The source of this TCR beta chain is a study of blood T cells in healthy people across ages. V lost 4 bases, J lost 1 base, and 11 bases lay in between. Germline loops: CDR1 SQVTM, CDR2 ANQGSEA. This CDR3 is built from 14 residues. The use of a sample-barcoded 5' primer and a J-beta primer mix characterized a second PCR of roughly 6 to 12 cycles. With 12 random nucleotides, a template-switch adaptor tagged each individual cDNA molecule. TCRdb fed the 5' RACE reads into MiXCR, producing one record per CDR3 protein. The data contain 1.4 million to 1.5 million distinct CDR3 sequences, about 43% of them singletons. This clonotype was found many times.

The clonotype originates from a young woman in good health. J is TRBJ2-1 and V is TRBV29-1; D gene unclear. The source material was blood. Here the CDR3 DNA reads TGCAGCGTTGCTGAGGACGGATCCTACAATGAGCAGTTCTTC. The encoded protein is CSVAEDGSYNEQFF.